This TCR beta chain stems from a study of shared clonotypes between healthy human individuals. At the level of the study: Sampling drew on donors who were two women and a few men aged 18 to 49. Study-wide results and limits: Larger richness was generally estimated for naive than memory subsets.

Using immunoSEQ multiplex PCR, the repertoire was profiled, and TCRdb retains in-frame clones only, with some absent. Of about 300,000 clones detected, over 65% appear once; the ten largest clones hold 10%. Trimming stripped 0 bases from V and 6 bases from J, with 14 bases between. The CDR3 runs 16 residues. Germline V gives CDR1 MGHDK, CDR2 SYGVNS. Of note for this clone: Its antigen remains unidentified.

The clonotype was recovered from a young man in good health. The chain recombines TRBV25-1 with TRBJ1-4; possible D gene TRBD1, 6 bases. The sample was memory CD4+ T cells sorted from blood. The subset here: CD45RA-negative fraction. The CDR3 nucleotides read TGTGCCAGCAGTGAATATAAGGGGGGGGCGCATGAAAAACTGTTTTTT. Translation: CASSEYKGGAHEKLFF.